Below are 21 T cell receptor beta chains sequenced from a single sample in a study of T cell repertoires in Merkel cell carcinoma. Method: immunoSEQ multiplex PCR; TCRdb's copy keeps in-frame clones and lacks some. The sample lists about 15,000 clones, about four fifths occurring once. Sequences were obtained from tumor tissue. These receptors originate from an adult with Merkel cell carcinoma.

This clone was seen once. The gene calls are TRBV5-1 and TRBJ1-1, with D possibly TRBD1 on 5 matching bases. Germline V gene lookup returns CDR1 SGHRS and CDR2 YFSETQ. This CDR3 spans 15 amino acids. Trimming took off 2 bases at V and 7 bases at J, with 18 bases between the two ends. The CDR3 protein is CASSFLGGWQFEAFF. In DNA form, the CDR3 reads TGCGCCAGCAGCTTCCTCGGGGGGTGGCAGTTTGAAGCTTTCTTT.

This clone has just a few counts. The V and J genes are TRBV4-3 and TRBJ1-2; unclear D gene. CDR3 length: 16 amino acids. Germline V gene sequence: CDR1 LGHNA, CDR2 YSLEER. V was shortened by 0 bases and J by 7 bases, with 18 bases between the two germline ends. CDR3 sequence: CASSQEAHILASGYTF. The CDR3 bases are TGCGCCAGCAGCCAAGAAGCACACATCCTAGCCAGTGGCTACACCTTC.

The sample holds one count of this clone. The CDR3, as DNA: TGTGCCAGCGCCTTTAGCGGGGCCGGGGGTACGCAGTATTTT. Amino acid sequence: CASAFSGAGGTQYF. V and J are TRBV9 and TRBJ2-3; 8 bases map to TRBD2. The J segment lost 8 bases and the V segment lost 7 bases, leaving 12 bases of the junction unmatched. This CDR3 contains 14 residues. In germline, CDR1 is SGDLS, CDR2 YYNGEE. Variable domain in full (rest from reference TRBV9 and TRBJ2-3): DSGVTQTPKHLITATGQRVTLRCSPRSGDLSVYWYQQSLDQGLQFLIQYYNGEERAKGNILERFSAQQFPDLHSELNLSSLELGDSALYFCASAFSGAGGTQYFGPGTRLTVL.

The CDR3 sequence is CASRGLAGNTGELFF. CDR3 nucleotide sequence: TGCGCCAGCAGGGGACTAGCGGGCAACACCGGGGAGCTGTTTTTT. The V and J genes are TRBV10-2 and TRBJ2-2, with 12 bases fitting TRBD2. Germline loops: CDR1 WSHSY, CDR2 SAAADI. The CDR3 totals 15 residues. Trimming removed 6 bases from V and 2 bases from J; junction bases left unmatched: 1.

In this sample, this clone turned up a few times. V usage is TRBV6-6 and J usage is TRBJ2-1; the D call may be TRBD1 or TRBD2 (6 bases each). Trimming shortened V by 8 bases and J by 5 bases, and 19 bases separated the two germline ends. This CDR3 has 15 residues. Germline assignment: CDR1 MNHNY and CDR2 SVGAGI (reference sequence). The CDR3 nucleotides are TGTGCCAGCTCCCAAACGGGGGCCTTCGACAATGAGCAGTTCTTC. Translation gives CASSQTGAFDNEQFF.

This sequence joins TRBV6-2 or TRBV6-3 and TRBJ2-3, with D uncertain. CDR1 and CDR2 (germline): MNHEY, SVGEGT. V was trimmed by 5 bases and J by 3 bases, leaving 6 bases between them. The CDR3 consists of 12 residues. CDR3 in DNA: TGTGCCAGCAGTCCCGTAACAGATACGCAGTATTTT. Amino acid sequence: CASSPVTDTQYF.

The V gene is TRBV19, the J gene TRBJ1-2; D not certain. This CDR3 comprises 14 residues. Trimming stripped 4 bases from V and 0 bases from J, with 9 bases between. Germline CDR1 is LNHDA and CDR2 is SQIVND (reference sequence). CDR3 sequence: CASSTGGANYGYTF. The CDR3 region has the DNA TGTGCCAGTAGTACCGGCGGGGCTAACTATGGCTACACCTTC.

V usage is TRBV4-3 and J usage is TRBJ1-1, with D tentatively TRBD1 (6 bases). V lost 2 bases and J lost 11, with 21 bases in between. This CDR3 contains 15 residues. Germline V gene data show CDR1 as LGHNA and CDR2 as YSLEER. CDR3 residues: CASSQSLGTPEGAFF. In DNA form, the CDR3 reads TGCGCCAGCAGCCAATCCTTGGGGACACCCGAGGGGGCTTTCTTT.

As to this clone: Being one base from a much bigger clone, this may be a read error. The rearrangement uses TRBV25-1 and TRBJ1-1; D is perhaps TRBD1 (5 bases). The length of the CDR3 is 13 residues. Germline-derived CDR1 and CDR2 are MGHDK and SYGVNS. CDR3 region: CTSSLGVYTEAFF. CDR3 DNA sequence: TGTACCAGCAGCCTAGGGGTTTACACTGAAGCTTTCTTT.

The chain has TRBV7-2 and TRBJ2-1; the D is unclear. V was cut by 5 bases and J by 8 bases, with 13 bases left in between. The CDR3 contains 13 residues. From germline, CDR1 is SGHTA and CDR2 FQGNSA. CDR3 DNA sequence: TGTGCCAGCAGCCTACATGTCGGTTATGAGCAGTTCTTC. It encodes CASSLHVGYEQFF.

This clone was detected a few times. The chain uses TRBV6-1 and TRBJ2-1; 8 nucleotides line up with TRBD1. Trimming cost V 4 bases and J 3 bases; bases outside gene matches: 8. Germline CDR1 reads MNHNS; CDR2 reads SASEGT. There are 16 residues in the CDR3. This chain's CDR3 is CASSGGPGGYYNEQFF. In DNA, the CDR3 is TGTGCCAGCAGTGGGGGACCAGGGGGCTACTACAATGAGCAGTTCTTC.

This clone was detected a few times. The rearrangement links TRBV7-8 to TRBJ2-5, with 8 bases aligning to TRBD2. The CDR3 has 14 amino acids. With V trimmed by 0 bases and J by 5 bases, 2 bases remained unmatched. Germline assignment: CDR1 SGHVS and CDR2 FQNEAQ. The DNA for the CDR3 is TGTGCCAGCAGCTTAGCAGCGGGGGAGGAGACCCAGTACTTC. This translates into CASSLAAGEETQYF.

This chain joins TRBV13 and TRBJ1-6; TRBD1 aligns across 7 bases. This CDR3 spans 16 amino acids. V gave up 0 bases and J gave up 7 bases; unmatched junction bases: 6. Germline values: CDR1 PRHDT, CDR2 FYEKMQ (reference sequence). As DNA, the CDR3 is TGTGCCAGCAGCTTAGGGGGACAGAACACGAATTCACCCCTCCACTTT. Its protein product is CASSLGGQNTNSPLHF.

The chain couples TRBV30 to TRBJ1-1, with TRBD1 identical over 9 bases. The CDR3 contains 15 residues. With V trimmed by 5 bases and J by 10 bases, 17 bases remained unmatched. Germline CDR1 GTSNPN, CDR2 SVGIG (reference sequence). CDR3 in amino acids: CAWLTPGQGISGAFF. The CDR3 DNA is TGTGCCTGGCTGACTCCGGGACAGGGTATATCGGGAGCTTTCTTT.

The chain uses TRBV10-3 and TRBJ1-4, with a weak D call TRBD1 (5 bases). V shed 6 bases and J shed 6 bases, with 11 bases lying between them. The CDR3 spans 13 residues. The germline V gene has CDR1 ENHRY and CDR2 SYGVKD. The chain's CDR3 is CAISGTPDEKLFF. CDR3 sequence (DNA): TGTGCCATCAGCGGGACTCCCGATGAAAAACTGTTTTTT.

This chain uses TRBV11-3 with TRBJ2-2; D is possibly TRBD2 (6 bases). Germline V gene sequence: CDR1 SGHNT, CDR2 YENEEA. V was pared by 2 bases and J by 3 bases, with 10 bases between. The CDR3 is made up of 15 amino acids. The CDR3 loop reads CASSLRRADTGELFF. The CDR3 coding sequence is TGTGCCAGCAGCTTACGGAGGGCCGACACCGGGGAGCTGTTTTTT.

As concerns this clone: The identical CDR3 is also encoded by other nucleotide sequences in the sample. This chain connects TRBV5-3 to TRBJ2-3; perhaps TRBD1 as D (7 bases). TRBV5-3 is identified as an open reading frame with a role that is uncertain. The CDR3 totals 16 residues. The V and J ends lost 5 bases and 2 bases respectively, with 18 bases between them. The CDR3 sequence is CARRGGGQVVTDTQYF. CDR3 in DNA: TGTGCCAGAAGGGGGGGAGGACAGGTGGTCACAGATACGCAGTATTTT.

The chain uses TRBV5-4 and TRBJ2-1; TRBD2 agrees at 7 bases. Germline V gene data show CDR1 as SGHNT and CDR2 as YYREEE (reference sequence). The V gene end was trimmed by 3 bases and the J gene end by 7 bases; junction bases not matched to a gene: 10. This CDR3 spans 15 amino acids. The CDR3 nucleotides read TGTGCCAGCAGCTCCGGACTAGGAGGGGAAAATGAGCAGTTCTTC. Translated: CASSSGLGGENEQFF.

The rearrangement uses TRBV24-1 and TRBJ2-2; either TRBD1 or TRBD2 may fit D (5 bases each). V was cut by 5 bases and J by 4 bases, with 19 bases left in between. CDR1 is KGHDR, CDR2 SFDVKD, per germline. CDR3 length: 17 amino acids. CDR3 DNA: TGTGCCACCAGTGGTTGGACCGGGGCGGCGGGCACCGGGGAGCTGTTTTTT. Encoded protein: CATSGWTGAAGTGELFF.

The chain combines TRBV5-1 with TRBJ2-2, with TRBD1 matching 8 bases. CDR1 and CDR2 (germline): SGHRS, YFSETQ. There are 16 residues in the CDR3. Trimming cost V 1 base and J 4 bases; bases outside gene matches: 6. The chain's CDR3 is CASSLNTGQATGELFF. As DNA, the CDR3 is TGCGCCAGCAGCTTGAATACGGGACAGGCCACCGGGGAGCTGTTTTTT.

This clone is medium-sized (0.01 to 0.1%) within its sample. The J gene is TRBJ2-1, the V gene TRBV7-8; D may be TRBD2 (6 bases). In germline, CDR1 is SGHVS, CDR2 FQNEAQ. Trimming removed 5 bases at V and 8 bases at J, with 16 bases between. This CDR3 contains 14 residues. This chain's CDR3 is CASSPPGGADEQFF. In DNA form, the CDR3 reads TGTGCCAGCAGCCCCCCGGGCGGGGCCGATGAGCAGTTCTTC.